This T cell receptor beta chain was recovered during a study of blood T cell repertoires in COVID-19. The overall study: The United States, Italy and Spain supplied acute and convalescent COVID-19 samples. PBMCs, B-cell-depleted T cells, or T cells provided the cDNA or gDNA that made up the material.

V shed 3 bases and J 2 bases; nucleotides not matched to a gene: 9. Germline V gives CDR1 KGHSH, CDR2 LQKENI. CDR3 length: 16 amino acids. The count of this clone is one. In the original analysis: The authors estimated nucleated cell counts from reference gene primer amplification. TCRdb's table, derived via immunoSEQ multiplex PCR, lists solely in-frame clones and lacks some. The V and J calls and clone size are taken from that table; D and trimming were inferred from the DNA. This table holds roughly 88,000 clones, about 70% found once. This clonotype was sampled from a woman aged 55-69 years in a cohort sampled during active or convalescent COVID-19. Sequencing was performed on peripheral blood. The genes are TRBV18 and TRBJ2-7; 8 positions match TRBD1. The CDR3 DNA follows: TGTGCCAGCTCACCGACTTCGGGACAGGCCCCCTACGAGCAGTACTTC. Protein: CASSPTSGQAPYEQYF.